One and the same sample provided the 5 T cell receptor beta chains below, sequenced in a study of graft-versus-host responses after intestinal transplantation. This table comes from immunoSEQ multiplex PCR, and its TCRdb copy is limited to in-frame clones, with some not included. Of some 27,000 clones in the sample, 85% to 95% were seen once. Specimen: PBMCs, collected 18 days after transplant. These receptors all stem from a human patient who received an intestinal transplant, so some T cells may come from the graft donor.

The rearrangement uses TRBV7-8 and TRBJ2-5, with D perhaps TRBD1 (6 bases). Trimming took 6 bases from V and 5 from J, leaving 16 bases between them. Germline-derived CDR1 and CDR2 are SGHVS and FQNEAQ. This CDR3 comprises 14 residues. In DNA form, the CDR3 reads TGTGCCAGCAGGTTGAACACAGGGAGTGAGACCCAGTACTTC. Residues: CASRLNTGSETQYF.

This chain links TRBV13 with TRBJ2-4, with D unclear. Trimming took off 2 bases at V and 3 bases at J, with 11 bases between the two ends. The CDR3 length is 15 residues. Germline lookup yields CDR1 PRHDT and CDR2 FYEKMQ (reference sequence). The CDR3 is CASSLPGLYKNIQYF. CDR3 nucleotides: TGTGCCAGCAGCTTACCCGGCCTCTACAAAAACATTCAGTACTTC.

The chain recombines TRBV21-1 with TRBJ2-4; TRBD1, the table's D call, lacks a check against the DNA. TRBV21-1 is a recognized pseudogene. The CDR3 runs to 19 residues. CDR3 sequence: CASSNVRGLRRGAKNIQYF. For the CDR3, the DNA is TGTGCCAGCAGCAATGTTCGCGGGCTGCGCAGGGGAGCCAAAAACATTCAGTACTTC.

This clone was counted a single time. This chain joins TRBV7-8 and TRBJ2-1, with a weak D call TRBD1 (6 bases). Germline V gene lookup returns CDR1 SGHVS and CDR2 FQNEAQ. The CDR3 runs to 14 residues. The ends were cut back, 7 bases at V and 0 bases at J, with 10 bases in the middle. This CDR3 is CASNIGGSYNEQFF. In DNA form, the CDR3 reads TGTGCCAGCAACATAGGGGGCTCCTACAATGAGCAGTTCTTC. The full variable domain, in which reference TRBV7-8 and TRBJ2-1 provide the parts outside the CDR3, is GAGVSQSPRYKVAKRGQDVALRCDPISGHVSLFWYQQALGQGPEFLTYFQNEAQLDKSGLPSDRFFAERPEGSVSTLKIQRTQQEDSAVYLCASNIGGSYNEQFFGPGTRLTVL.

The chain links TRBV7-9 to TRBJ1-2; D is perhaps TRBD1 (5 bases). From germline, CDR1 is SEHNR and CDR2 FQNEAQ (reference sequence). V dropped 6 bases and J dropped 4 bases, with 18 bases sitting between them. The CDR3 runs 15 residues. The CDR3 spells CASSQRIRGIYGYTF. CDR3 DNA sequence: TGTGCCAGCAGTCAACGGATAAGGGGAATCTATGGCTACACCTTC.